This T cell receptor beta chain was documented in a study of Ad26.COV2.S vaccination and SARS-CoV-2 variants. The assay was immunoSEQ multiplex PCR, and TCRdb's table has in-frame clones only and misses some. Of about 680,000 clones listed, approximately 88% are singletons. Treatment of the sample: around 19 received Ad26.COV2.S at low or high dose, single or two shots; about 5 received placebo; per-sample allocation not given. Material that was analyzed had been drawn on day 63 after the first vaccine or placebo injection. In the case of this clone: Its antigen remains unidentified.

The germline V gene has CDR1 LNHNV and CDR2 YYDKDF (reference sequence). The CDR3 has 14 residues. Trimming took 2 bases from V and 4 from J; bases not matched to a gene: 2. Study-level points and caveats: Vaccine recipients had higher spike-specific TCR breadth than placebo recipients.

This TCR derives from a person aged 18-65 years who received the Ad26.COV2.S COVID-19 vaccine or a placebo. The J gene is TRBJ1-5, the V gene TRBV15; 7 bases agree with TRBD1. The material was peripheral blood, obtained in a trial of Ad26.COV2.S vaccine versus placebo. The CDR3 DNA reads TGTGCCACCAGCAGACAACAGGGGAATCAGCCCCAGCATTTT. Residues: CATSRQQGNQPQHF.